The following is a T cell receptor (beta chain) sequence with its context. This sample was included in a study of T cell changes during pregnancy in multiple sclerosis. This table comes from immunoSEQ multiplex PCR, and its TCRdb copy is limited to in-frame clones, with some not included. Of about 59,000 clones in the sample, roughly 87% are singletons; the top ten hold approximately 6.5%. The CDR3 is made up of 14 amino acids. J was trimmed by 8 bases and V by 7 bases; bases with no gene match: 2. Per the germline V gene, CDR1 is MNHEY and CDR2 is SMNVEV (reference sequence). Sequencing was performed on peripheral blood, taken in the third trimester of pregnancy. The sequence was obtained from a female donor in good health, enrolled as a control in a pregnancy study. The V call is TRBV27, the J call TRBJ2-1, with 16 bases aligning to TRBD2. CDR3 sequence reads: CASKGLAGGYEQFF. The CDR3, as DNA: TGTGCCAGCAAGGGACTAGCGGGAGGGTATGAGCAGTTCTTC.